This is a list of T cell receptor beta chains from one sample in a study of response to subunit inactivated influenza vaccine. MiXCR, run by TCRdb on the RT-PCR reads, gives a single entry per CDR3 protein. The sample has 500,000 to 550,000 distinct CDR3 sequences; approximately 7.2% are singletons. The source material was PBMCs from blood, sampled about 23 months after vaccination. Every receptor here comes from a man aged 45 to 75 who received an inactivated influenza vaccine. Both conserved end residues are part of each CDR3. D genes are given only for firm matches. Where a row states a size, it is once, few, many or the class of an expanded clone; other rows omit it.

d_call	clone_size	v_call	j_call	cdr3_aa	cdr3_nt
TRBD1	few	TRBV4-3	TRBJ1-2	CASSSSTGAYYGYTF	TGCGCCAGCAGCTCCAGTACAGGGGCATACTATGGCTACACCTTC
-	few	TRBV28	TRBJ2-4	CASSPDRRAKNIQYF	TGTGCCAGCAGTCCCGACAGGAGAGCCAAAAACATTCAGTACTTC
-	-	TRBV29-1	TRBJ2-1	CSVEGTLFSYNEQFF	TGCAGCGTTGAAGGGACTTTATTCTCCTACAATGAGCAGTTCTTC
-	many	TRBV5-1	TRBJ2-4	CASRETIAKNIQYF	TGCGCCAGCAGGGAGACAATAGCCAAAAACATTCAGTACTTC
TRBD2	many	TRBV4-2	TRBJ2-3	CASSQESSSGGYTDTQYF	TGTGCCAGCAGCCAAGAAAGTAGCAGCGGGGGATACACAGATACGCAGTATTTT
-	many	TRBV18	TRBJ2-2	CASPVWNTGELFF	TGTGCCAGCCCCGTCTGGAACACCGGGGAGCTGTTTTTT
TRBD1	many	TRBV5-1	TRBJ1-5	CASSVGTGGNQPQHF	TGCGCCAGCAGCGTCGGGACAGGGGGTAATCAGCCCCAGCATTTT
TRBD1	-	TRBV10-3	TRBJ1-4	CAIRAQGEAEKLFF	TGTGCCATCAGGGCACAGGGGGAGGCTGAAAAACTGTTTTTT
-	-	TRBV10-3	TRBJ1-2	CAISESGNYGYTF	TGTGCCATCAGTGAGTCGGGGAACTATGGCTACACCTTC
-	many	TRBV5-1	TRBJ2-7	CASSLAGTFPYEQYF	TGCGCCAGCAGCTTGGCCGGGACATTTCCCTACGAGCAGTACTTC
-	few	TRBV6-2/TRBV6-3	TRBJ2-1	CASSSLRGILNEQFF	TGTGCCAGCAGTTCGCTACGGGGGATTCTGAATGAGCAGTTCTTC
TRBD1	-	TRBV28	TRBJ2-3	CASSGQGSTDTQYF	TGTGCCAGCAGTGGACAGGGGAGCACAGATACGCAGTATTTT
-	few	TRBV6-1	TRBJ2-7	CASSEGELHYEQYF	TGTGCCAGCAGTGAAGGGGAGTTACACTACGAGCAGTACTTC
-	-	TRBV6-5	TRBJ2-3	CASSYERTGDTQYF	TGTGCCAGCAGTTACGAGAGGACCGGGGATACGCAGTATTTT
TRBD2	-	TRBV12-3/TRBV12-4	TRBJ2-5	CASSPSGGRGGQYF	TGTGCCAGCAGTCCTAGCGGGGGGAGGGGAGGCCAGTACTTC
TRBD2	-	TRBV12-3/TRBV12-4	TRBJ2-3	CASSLSGGANTQYF	TGTGCCAGCAGCTTATCGGGGGGGGCAAATACGCAGTATTTT
TRBD2	many	TRBV29-1	TRBJ2-1	CSVDGFGLAGYNEQFF	TGCAGCGTTGACGGTTTCGGACTAGCGGGTTACAATGAGCAGTTCTTC
TRBD1	-	TRBV13	TRBJ1-1	CASSWRDRENTEAFF	TGTGCCAGCAGCTGGCGTGACAGGGAGAACACTGAAGCTTTCTTT
-	few	TRBV5-8	TRBJ2-1	CASSGRQGIDNEQFF	TGTGCCAGCAGCGGTCGGCAGGGGATCGACAATGAGCAGTTCTTC
-	few	TRBV29-1	TRBJ1-1	CSVGHILQNTEAFF	TGCAGCGTTGGGCACATCTTACAGAACACTGAAGCTTTCTTT
-	few	TRBV7-2	TRBJ1-1	CASSLAFWGADTEAFF	TGTGCCAGCAGCTTAGCCTTTTGGGGGGCTGACACTGAAGCTTTCTTT
TRBD2	-	TRBV20-1	TRBJ2-5	CSARLAGGLQETQYF	TGCAGTGCCAGGCTAGCGGGGGGTCTACAAGAGACCCAGTACTTC
TRBD2	-	TRBV28	TRBJ2-1	CATLGQSRIAGGSYNEQFF	TGTGCCACCTTAGGACAGAGTCGAATAGCGGGAGGCTCCTACAATGAGCAGTTCTTC
TRBD2	many	TRBV18	TRBJ2-2	CASSRSSGATSGELFF	TGTGCCAGCTCCCGTTCTAGCGGAGCCACGTCCGGGGAGCTGTTTTTT
-	few	TRBV7-6	TRBJ2-7	CASSLAGGHSYEQYF	TGTGCCAGCAGCTTAGCGGGGGGACACTCCTACGAGCAGTACTTC
-	many	TRBV18	TRBJ2-5	CASSPPSQGGETQYF	TGTGCCAGCTCACCCCCCTCCCAGGGAGGAGAGACCCAGTACTTC
TRBD1	-	TRBV12-3/TRBV12-4	TRBJ1-6	CASSRQGQGNSPLHF	TGTGCCAGCAGTCGACAGGGACAGGGGAATTCACCCCTCCACTTT
-	few	TRBV5-1	TRBJ2-2	CASTERGELFF	TGCGCCAGCACTGAACGCGGGGAGCTGTTTTTT
-	few	TRBV6-2/TRBV6-3	TRBJ1-2	CASRDDSLDGYTF	TGTGCCAGCAGGGATGACAGCCTTGATGGCTACACCTTC
TRBD2	many	TRBV12-3/TRBV12-4	TRBJ2-3	CASSSSGTDTQYF	TGTGCCAGCAGCTCAAGCGGGACGGATACGCAGTATTTT
TRBD2	many	TRBV29-1	TRBJ2-1	CSVPRLARYNEQFF	TGCAGCGTTCCTAGACTAGCGCGGTACAATGAGCAGTTCTTC
TRBD2	-	TRBV7-2	TRBJ2-3	CASSLGGSMDTQYF	TGTGCCAGCAGCTTAGGCGGGAGTATGGATACGCAGTATTTT
-	few	TRBV3-1	TRBJ2-7	CASSSPLLYEQYF	TGTGCCAGCAGCTCCCCGCTCCTCTACGAGCAGTACTTC
-	few	TRBV14	TRBJ2-2	CASSLLRNTGELFF	TGTGCCAGCAGCCTACTCAGGAACACCGGGGAGCTGTTTTTT
TRBD1	many	TRBV27	TRBJ2-3	CASSPRRGTDTQYF	TGTGCCAGCAGTCCCCGCAGGGGGACAGATACGCAGTATTTT
TRBD2	few	TRBV20-1	TRBJ2-3	CSARVAGGLTDTQYF	TGCAGTGCTAGAGTAGCGGGAGGTTTGACAGATACGCAGTATTTT
-	many	TRBV4-3	TRBJ1-1	CASSQDRADTEAFF	TGCGCCAGCAGCCAAGACAGGGCCGACACTGAAGCTTTCTTT
TRBD2	-	TRBV5-1	TRBJ2-5	CASSKGLAGGQETQYF	TGCGCCAGCAGCAAGGGACTAGCGGGGGGACAAGAGACCCAGTACTTC
-	few	TRBV20-1	TRBJ2-7	CSARSQKHPSYEQYF	TGCAGTGCTAGGTCCCAGAAACACCCCTCCTACGAGCAGTACTTC
TRBD1	-	TRBV5-1	TRBJ1-6	CASSLSRGPPLHF	TGCGCCAGCAGCTTGTCCAGGGGGCCCCCCCTCCACTTT
-	many	TRBV12-3/TRBV12-4	TRBJ1-5	CASSFLGRQPQHF	TGTGCCAGCAGTTTCTTGGGGAGGCAGCCCCAGCATTTT
-	-	TRBV5-1	TRBJ1-6	CASSTAGRSNSPLHF	TGCGCCAGCAGCACCGCGGGACGGTCTAATTCACCCCTCCACTTT
TRBD1	many	TRBV5-1	TRBJ1-3	CASTTGGSGNTIYF	TGCGCCAGCACTACAGGGGGCTCTGGAAACACCATATATTTT
-	-	TRBV19	TRBJ1-4	CASSKGFGGEKLFF	TGTGCCAGTAGCAAAGGTTTTGGAGGTGAAAAACTGTTTTTT
-	many	TRBV4-2	TRBJ2-1	CASSQDDLTYNEQFF	TGTGCCAGCAGCCAAGATGACTTGACCTACAATGAGCAGTTCTTC
TRBD2	-	TRBV5-8	TRBJ2-3	CASSFGGGAGTDTQYF	TGTGCCAGCAGCTTCGGCGGGGGGGCTGGCACAGATACGCAGTATTTT
-	many	TRBV28	TRBJ2-5	CASSVGGSGETQYF	TGTGCCAGCAGCGTTGGGGGGAGCGGAGAGACCCAGTACTTC
-	few	TRBV7-8	TRBJ1-1	CASSLSGRTAMNTEAFF	TGTGCCAGCAGCTTATCAGGGCGGACAGCTATGAACACTGAAGCTTTCTTT
-	many	TRBV20-1	TRBJ2-1	CSAIRPGSSYNEQFF	TGCAGTGCAATCCGCCCCGGGAGCTCCTACAATGAGCAGTTCTTC
TRBD2	-	TRBV29-1	TRBJ2-1	CSAGTSDSYNEQFF	TGCAGCGCTGGGACTAGCGACTCCTACAATGAGCAGTTCTTC
-	many	TRBV12-3/TRBV12-4	TRBJ2-7	CASSTLREPEQYF	TGTGCCAGCAGCACCCTCCGGGAACCCGAGCAGTACTTC
-	many	TRBV20-1	TRBJ2-1	CSASEGQEYNEQFF	TGCAGTGCTAGTGAGGGACAAGAGTACAATGAGCAGTTCTTC
TRBD1	-	TRBV4-3	TRBJ2-1	CASSQGSGQVGGEQFF	TGCGCCAGCAGCCAAGGTTCGGGACAGGTGGGGGGTGAACAGTTCTTC
TRBD2	-	TRBV19	TRBJ2-1	CASSISGLAGGNTYNEQFF	TGTGCCAGTAGTATATCGGGACTAGCGGGAGGTAATACCTACAATGAGCAGTTCTTC
-	few	TRBV5-1	TRBJ2-5	CASSASAETQYF	TGCGCCAGCAGTGCTAGCGCGGAGACCCAGTACTTC